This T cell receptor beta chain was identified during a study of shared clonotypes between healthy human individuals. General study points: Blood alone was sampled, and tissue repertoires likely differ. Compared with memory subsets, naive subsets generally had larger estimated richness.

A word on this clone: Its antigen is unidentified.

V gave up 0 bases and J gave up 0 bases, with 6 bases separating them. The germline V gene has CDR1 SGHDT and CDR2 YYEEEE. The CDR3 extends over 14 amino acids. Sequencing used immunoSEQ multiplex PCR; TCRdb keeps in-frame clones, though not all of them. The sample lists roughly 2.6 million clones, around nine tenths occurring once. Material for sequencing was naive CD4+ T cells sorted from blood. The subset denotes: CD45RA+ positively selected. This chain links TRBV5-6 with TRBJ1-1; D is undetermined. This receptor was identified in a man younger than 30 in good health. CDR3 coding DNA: TGTGCCAGCAGCTTGGGACGGCTGAACACTGAAGCTTTCTTT. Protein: CASSLGRLNTEAFF.